Each of the 30 T cell receptor beta chains below was sequenced from the same sample in a study of blood T cell repertoires in COVID-19. The repertoire was sequenced with immunoSEQ multiplex PCR; TCRdb's copy has only in-frame clones and lacks some. The sample lists roughly 430,000 clones; over 75% were seen once. Source material: PBMCs or T cells enriched from blood (not recorded which). Source of these receptors: a woman in her thirties or forties with acute COVID-19.

The CDR3 sequence is CASTGAGPGEQYF. The CDR3 DNA reads TGTGCCTCGACAGGGGCGGGCCCCGGGGAGCAGTACTTC. The chain uses TRBV7-9 and TRBJ2-7, with 8 bases aligning to TRBD1. The CDR3 loop spans 13 amino acids. Germline loops: CDR1 SEHNR, CDR2 FQNEAQ (reference sequence). With 11 bases clipped from V and 7 bases from J, the junction kept 13 bases outside the gene matches.

This clone has just one count. This chain links TRBV19 with TRBJ1-2; D may be TRBD1 (5 bases). The V and J ends lost 4 bases and 7 bases respectively, with 16 bases between them. There are 14 residues in the CDR3. Germline lookup yields CDR1 LNHDA and CDR2 SQIVND (reference sequence). The CDR3 is CASSTTGQGSGYTF. In nucleotides, the CDR3 is TGTGCCAGTAGTACCACCGGGCAGGGATCTGGCTACACCTTC.

In this sample, this clone turned up once. This chain joins TRBV15 and TRBJ1-2; the match to TRBD1 covers 8 bases. The V gene end was trimmed by 0 bases and the J gene end by 2 bases; junction bases not matched to a gene: 14. The length of the CDR3 is 19 residues. Germline loops: CDR1 LNHNV, CDR2 YYDKDF (reference sequence). DNA of the CDR3: TGTGCCACCAGCAGAGATCCTTCGACAGGGGTCCTACTAAACTATGGCTACACCTTC. This codes for CATSRDPSTGVLLNYGYTF.

The rearrangement uses TRBV23-1 and TRBJ1-3, with a tentative D call TRBD1 (5 bases). TRBV23-1 is annotated as an ORF whose role is uncertain. The V and J ends lost 7 bases and 10 bases respectively, with 20 bases between them. The CDR3 loop spans 14 amino acids. CDR3 sequence reads: CASKKGSPPRTIYF. In DNA, the CDR3 is TGCGCCAGCAAAAAGGGGTCACCCCCGCGAACCATATATTTT.

V is TRBV21-1 and J is TRBJ1-1. TRBV21-1 is a pseudogene locus. The CDR3 is 12 residues long. This CDR3 reads CASSKRDEGAFF. CDR3 in DNA: TGTGCCAGCAGCAAAAGGGATGAGGGAGCTTTCTTT.

V usage is TRBV4-1 and J usage is TRBJ1-2; the match to TRBD1 covers 9 bases. Per the germline V gene, CDR1 is MGHRA and CDR2 is YSYEKL. V dropped 1 base and J dropped 1; count of bases not matched to a gene: 4. CDR3 length equals 16 residues. The CDR3: CASSQGGQGNNYGYTF. The CDR3 DNA reads as TGCGCCAGCAGCCAAGGAGGACAGGGGAATAACTATGGCTACACCTTC.

The chain joins TRBV6-6 to TRBJ1-2, with a possible D match to TRBD1 (5 bases). V lost 2 bases to trimming and J lost 5 bases, with 12 bases between them. CDR3 size: 14 residues. Germline values: CDR1 MNHNY, CDR2 SVGAGI (reference sequence). The CDR3 loop reads CASSYPAGGYGYTF. The DNA for the CDR3 is TGTGCCAGCAGTTACCCGGCCGGGGGATATGGCTACACCTTC.

The chain uses TRBV5-1 and TRBJ2-1; 12 bases fit TRBD2. The V and J ends lost 6 bases and 7 bases, in that order; junction bases with no gene match: 8. Germline V gives CDR1 SGHRS, CDR2 YFSETQ. The CDR3 has 15 amino acids. CDR3: CASTPLAGGLNEQFF. The DNA for the CDR3 is TGCGCCAGCACCCCCCTAGCGGGGGGGCTTAATGAGCAGTTCTTC.

The chain couples TRBV18 to TRBJ2-1; tentative D call: TRBD1 (5 bases). The CDR3 is made up of 14 amino acids. Trimming pared 6 bases from V and 4 bases from J, leaving 13 bases between. CDR1 KGHSH and CDR2 LQKENI come from the germline V gene. CDR3 in amino acids: CASSSYDSYNEQFF. Here the CDR3 DNA reads TGTGCCAGCTCGTCCTACGACAGTTACAATGAGCAGTTCTTC.

The rearrangement uses TRBV18 and TRBJ1-4; tentative D call: TRBD1 (5 bases). The CDR3 covers 15 residues. V was trimmed by 0 bases and J by 8 bases, leaving 13 bases between them. CDR1 is KGHSH, CDR2 LQKENI, per germline. The CDR3 DNA follows: TGTGCCAGCTCACCACCGGGGCAGGGTGAGGAAAAACTGTTTTTT. Encoded protein: CASSPPGQGEEKLFF.

The chain combines TRBV7-8 with TRBJ2-3, with 9 bases fitting TRBD2. The CDR3 has 15 amino acids. Losses at the gene ends were 3 bases for V and 1 base for J; bases not matched to a gene: 2. CDR1 and CDR2 from the germline V gene are SGHVS and FQNEAQ. CDR3 DNA: TGTGCCAGCAGCTTTATAGCGGGGGGCACAGATACGCAGTATTTT. Residues: CASSFIAGGTDTQYF.

This chain joins TRBV24-1 and TRBJ1-2; 8 bases agree with TRBD1. Trimming cost V 9 bases and J 6 bases; bases outside gene matches: 8. CDR1 KGHDR and CDR2 SFDVKD come from the germline V gene. The CDR3 is 13 amino acids. The CDR3 DNA reads as TGTGCCACCTATAAGGACAGGGCTGATGGCTACACCTTC. This sequence encodes CATYKDRADGYTF.

V usage is TRBV10-3 and J usage is TRBJ2-5; D remains unclear. The germline CDR1 and CDR2 sequences are ENHRY and SYGVKD. The CDR3 is 13 amino acids. V lost 2 bases and J lost 5, with 9 bases in between. CDR3 in amino acids: CAISEGFQETQYF. The CDR3 DNA sequence: TGTGCCATCAGTGAGGGTTTCCAGGAGACCCAGTACTTC.

The J gene is TRBJ1-1, the V gene TRBV6-1; no firm D call. The CDR3 runs 13 residues. Germline V gene lookup returns CDR1 MNHNS and CDR2 SASEGT. Trimming took off 6 bases at V and 1 base at J, with 9 bases between the two ends. Written as DNA, the CDR3 is TGTGCCAGCAGGGGCCGACAGAACACTGAAGCTTTCTTT. Its protein is CASRGRQNTEAFF.

The chain links TRBV7-8 to TRBJ1-5; D call uncertain. This CDR3 is 14 amino acids long. V gave up 7 bases and J gave up 3 bases, with 13 bases separating them. The germline V gene encodes CDR1 SGHVS and CDR2 FQNEAQ. CDR3 DNA sequence: TGTGCCAGCACTTTTGAGGGCTACAATCAGCCCCAGCATTTT. Residues: CASTFEGYNQPQHF.

The V gene is TRBV5-1, the J gene TRBJ2-4; D might be TRBD2 (5 bases). Deletions cut 0 bases from V and 7 bases from J, with 11 bases between. The germline CDR1 and CDR2 sequences are SGHRS and YFSETQ. There are 14 residues in the CDR3. The CDR3 sequence: CASSLGYPGNIQYF. As DNA, the CDR3 is TGCGCCAGCAGCTTGGGGTACCCGGGGAACATTCAGTACTTC.

This clone was recorded a few times. The chain links TRBV15 to TRBJ1-6; perhaps TRBD1 as D (6 bases). V was shortened by 5 bases and J by 5 bases, with 10 bases between the two germline ends. This CDR3 contains 14 residues. Germline CDR1 LNHNV, CDR2 YYDKDF (reference sequence). This CDR3 reads CATSFGQNNSPLHF. CDR3 in DNA: TGTGCCACCAGCTTCGGACAGAATAATTCACCCCTCCACTTT.

The V gene is TRBV19, the J gene TRBJ1-6, with 8 nucleotides matching TRBD1. V lost 4 bases and J lost 7; bases outside the gene matches: 6. This CDR3 comprises 15 residues. Per germline, CDR1 LNHDA and CDR2 SQIVND (reference sequence). Here the CDR3 DNA reads TGTGCCAGTAGTACCCGACAGGGGCCCAATTCACCCCTCCACTTT. Translated, it gives CASSTRQGPNSPLHF.

V and J are TRBV5-1 and TRBJ2-1; possible D gene TRBD1, 6 bases. Germline CDR1 is SGHRS and CDR2 is YFSETQ. V lost 3 bases, J lost 4 bases, and 14 bases lay in between. CDR3 size: 15 residues. The CDR3 spells CASSSRQALYNEQFF. The CDR3 nucleotides read TGCGCCAGCAGCTCCCGACAGGCCTTATACAATGAGCAGTTCTTC.

CDR3 region: CASTQANSNQPQHF. For the CDR3, the DNA is TGTGCCAGCACCCAGGCAAATAGCAATCAGCCCCAGCATTTT. The chain employs TRBV2 and TRBJ1-5; D remains unclear. Germline CDR1 is SNHLY and CDR2 is FYNNEI. The V end lost 7 bases, the J end lost 0 bases, and 10 bases lay between the germline ends. The CDR3 loop spans 14 amino acids.

V gene TRBV5-1 combines with J gene TRBJ1-5; no clear D. Germline V gives CDR1 SGHRS, CDR2 YFSETQ. CDR3 size: 14 residues. V was pared by 7 bases and J by 4 bases, with 15 bases between. The CDR3 DNA sequence: TGCGCCAGCGCTCTTACGGGAGGGAATCAGCCCCAGCATTTT. Its protein product is CASALTGGNQPQHF.

The rearrangement links TRBV5-1 to TRBJ2-1; TRBD1 matches 9 bases. Per germline, CDR1 SGHRS and CDR2 YFSETQ. CDR3 size: 14 residues. Trimming at V came to 2 bases and at J to 8 bases, leaving 5 bases not matched to a gene. The CDR3 DNA reads as TGCGCCAGCAGCTTCGGGACAGGGCGTGATGAGCAGTTCTTC. Amino acid sequence: CASSFGTGRDEQFF.

For the CDR3, the DNA is TGTGCCAGCGGGTGGGACAGGGCCGGCACTGAAGCTTTCTTT. It encodes CASGWDRAGTEAFF. The gene calls are TRBV6-5 and TRBJ1-1, with 9 bases lining up with TRBD1. The CDR3 runs to 14 residues. V gave up 8 bases and J gave up 4 bases; unmatched junction bases: 8. Germline CDR1 reads MNHEY; CDR2 reads SVGAGI.

The chain links TRBV6-5 to TRBJ1-6, with D uncertain. The CDR3 spans 14 residues. CDR1 and CDR2 from the germline V gene are MNHEY and SVGAGI. The germline V and J ends were trimmed by 6 bases and 6 bases, with 12 bases remaining between them. CDR3 sequence (DNA): TGTGCCAGCAGCCGGGGTCAGCTTAATTCACCCCTCCACTTT. Translating it yields CASSRGQLNSPLHF.

This clone was picked up one time. The V gene is TRBV10-3, the J gene TRBJ2-5; possibly TRBD2 for D (5 bases). Germline V gene sequence: CDR1 ENHRY, CDR2 SYGVKD. This CDR3 has 15 amino acids. The V end lost 6 bases, the J end lost 7 bases, and 21 bases lay between the germline ends. The CDR3: CAIRGDTTLAGTQYF. As DNA, the CDR3 is TGTGCCATCAGGGGCGACACTACGCTCGCGGGGACCCAGTACTTC.

This chain connects TRBV12-3 or TRBV12-4 to TRBJ2-5, with D perhaps matching TRBD2 (6 bases). The germline V and J ends were trimmed by 5 bases and 2 bases, with 9 bases remaining between them. CDR3 size: 13 residues. As DNA, the CDR3 is TGTGCCAGCAGTCCGGCGGGACAAGAGACCCAGTACTTC. It encodes CASSPAGQETQYF.

This clone occurred once. This sequence joins TRBV7-2 and TRBJ1-2, with D uncertain. CDR1 is SGHTA and CDR2 is FQGNSA in the germline V gene. The V end lost 1 base, the J end lost 7 bases, and 13 bases lay between the germline ends. The CDR3 is 14 residues long. In nucleotides, the CDR3 is TGTGCCAGCAGCTTAGAAAGCACGAGCGGTGGCTACACCTTC. Encoded protein: CASSLESTSGGYTF.

The gene calls are TRBV6-5 and TRBJ1-1; 7 nucleotides line up with TRBD1. CDR3 size: 14 residues. The V gene end was trimmed by 8 bases and the J gene end by 0 bases; junction bases not matched to a gene: 6. CDR1 is MNHEY, CDR2 SVGAGI, per germline. Here the CDR3 DNA reads TGTGCCAGCGGGCAGGGGGTATTGAACACTGAAGCTTTCTTT. This encodes CASGQGVLNTEAFF.

The V gene is TRBV2, the J gene TRBJ1-2; 8 bases agree with TRBD1. CDR3 length: 15 amino acids. The junction had 10 bases not matched to a gene; V was cut back by 4 bases and J by 6 bases. Germline V lookup: CDR1 SNHLY, CDR2 FYNNEI. Here the CDR3 reads CASSGRGWTGNGYTF. The CDR3 region has the DNA TGTGCCAGCAGTGGAAGGGGTTGGACAGGGAATGGCTACACCTTC.

The chain recombines TRBV5-4 with TRBJ2-3; TRBD1 is a possible D gene (7 bases). The CDR3 covers 16 residues. Trimming removed 0 bases at V and 4 bases at J, with 15 bases between. CDR1 and CDR2 (germline): SGHNT, YYREEE (reference sequence). CDR3: CASSLEGAGYPDTQYF. CDR3 coding DNA: TGTGCCAGCAGCTTGGAGGGGGCGGGGTACCCAGATACGCAGTATTTT.